This T cell receptor (beta chain) was captured in a study of early T cells in non-severe SARS-CoV-2 infection. TCRdb re-derived calls from the 5' RACE reads in MiXCR, one entry per CDR3 protein. Altogether under 30,000 distinct CDR3 sequences are present, roughly 4.5% being singletons, with the ten largest covering about 5.7%. This clonotype was counted between two and nine times. Looked up from germline, CDR1 is SGHAT and CDR2 is FQNNGV. The CDR3 loop spans 15 amino acids. V trimming: 4 bases; J trimming: 6 bases; junction bases outside the gene matches: 11. The specimen sequenced was whole blood. The TCR sequence derives from an adult who was a healthcare worker with PCR-confirmed SARS-CoV-2 infection or an uninfected control (not recorded which). The chain recombines TRBV11-2 with TRBJ2-7; 8 bases map to TRBD2. The chain's CDR3 is CASSSSGTRGVEQYF. CDR3 bases: TGTGCCAGCAGCTCGTCCGGGACTAGAGGGGTCGAGCAGTACTTC.